The 29 T cell receptor beta chains reported below all come from one sample, sequenced in a study of T cells in Graves' hyperthyroidism and ophthalmopathy. The source material, RNA transcripts, was used to amplify TCR beta CDR3 regions. The HTBI primer set was used in a first-round RT-PCR of the TCR CDR3. One entry per CDR3 protein, called by TCRdb with MiXCR from the multiplex PCR reads. This table has some 250,000 distinct CDR3 sequences, about 14% appearing once. The sample was blood. The receptor set was obtained from a woman in her 40s with Graves' hyperthyroidism that later progressed to Graves' ophthalmopathy.

Many counts were recorded for this clonotype. The V gene is TRBV29-1, the J gene TRBJ2-5; D is undetermined. Germline-derived CDR1 and CDR2 are SQVTM and ANQGSEA. Trimming removed 1 base from V and 4 bases from J, with 10 bases in between. The CDR3 is 13 residues long. CDR3 DNA: TGCAGCGTTGAAGGAACCCGGCGAGAGACCCAGTACTTC. Its protein product is CSVEGTRRETQYF.

CDR3 region: CATTPDRTNYGYTF. CDR3 sequence (DNA): TGTGCCACCACCCCAGACAGGACCAACTATGGCTACACCTTC. The chain recombines TRBV15 with TRBJ1-2, with D possibly being TRBD1 (6 bases). Germline values: CDR1 LNHNV, CDR2 YYDKDF (reference sequence). V shed 7 bases and J shed 2 bases, with 14 bases lying between them. This CDR3 is built from 14 residues.

V and J are TRBV3-1 and TRBJ2-1; 8 bases map to TRBD2. The V gene's germline CDR1 is LGHDT and CDR2 YNNKEL (reference sequence). This CDR3 region has 16 residues. J lost 8 bases, V lost 1 base, and 10 bases had no gene match. The CDR3 region has the DNA TGTGCCAGCAGCCAAGTCGGGACTAGTTGGGGAGATGAGCAGTTCTTC. As protein: CASSQVGTSWGDEQFF.

In its sample, this clonotype was seen a few times. The rearrangement uses TRBV28 and TRBJ2-6; perhaps TRBD2 as D (6 bases). The CDR3 has 13 amino acids. Trimming pared 7 bases from V and 4 bases from J, leaving 8 bases between. The germline V gene has CDR1 MDHEN and CDR2 SYDVKM. The CDR3 here is CASTRGGANVLTF. In nucleotides, the CDR3 is TGTGCCAGCACTCGGGGGGGGGCCAACGTCCTGACTTTC.

CDR3 region: CASIRIGVRDGTEAFF. The CDR3 nucleotides read TGTGCCAGCATCCGCATCGGAGTCAGGGATGGCACTGAAGCTTTCTTT. The chain uses TRBV2 and TRBJ1-1, with a possible D match to TRBD1 (5 bases). There are 16 residues in the CDR3. Germline assignment: CDR1 SNHLY and CDR2 FYNNEI. Trimming took off 7 bases at V and 4 bases at J, with 22 bases between the two ends.

This clonotype was recorded at least ten times. The chain has TRBV20-1 and TRBJ1-4; D unclear. Trimming took 3 bases from V and 8 from J, leaving 22 bases between them. Germline CDR1 is DFQATT and CDR2 is SNEGSKA (reference sequence). The length of the CDR3 is 16 residues. The CDR3, as DNA: TGCAGTGCTAGTATAACCTTCGGGCTATCTCGGGAAAAACTGTTTTTT. Residues: CSASITFGLSREKLFF.

As regards this clonotype: One junction end does not reproduce the germline sequence, and a read error may be involved. V is TRBV7-9 and J is TRBJ2-7, with TRBD2 matching over 12 bases. Germline V lookup: CDR1 SEHNR, CDR2 FQNEAQ (reference sequence). The CDR3 covers 15 residues. This chain's CDR3 is CASSIPGLAGYEHYF. DNA for the CDR3: TGTGCCAGCAGTATACCGGGACTAGCGGGCTACGAGCACTACTTC.

This clonotype occurred many times. The genes are TRBV6-1 and TRBJ2-7, with 14 bases that match TRBD2. Germline lookup yields CDR1 MNHNS and CDR2 SASEGT. The CDR3 is 15 residues long. The ends lost 6 bases at V and 7 bases at J; junction bases unmatched: 8. CDR3 protein: CASRRTSGRMGEQYF. CDR3 nucleotide sequence: TGTGCCAGCAGGAGGACTAGCGGGAGGATGGGGGAGCAGTACTTC.

The chain recombines TRBV28 with TRBJ1-2; 11 bases are shared with TRBD1. CDR1 is MDHEN, CDR2 SYDVKM, per germline. This CDR3 is built from 16 residues. J was trimmed by 4 bases and V by 5 bases; bases with no gene match: 9. Written as DNA, the CDR3 is TGTGCCAGCAGTCTGGCGGACAGGGGGCTTAGCTATGGCTACACCTTC. It codes for CASSLADRGLSYGYTF.

In its sample, this clonotype was seen many times. DNA for the CDR3: TGTGCCAGCAGTTTTGGACAGGGGGCCCAGCCCCAGCATTTT. Translation gives CASSFGQGAQPQHF. This chain connects TRBV12-3 or TRBV12-4 to TRBJ1-5; 11 bases map to TRBD1. The junction had 2 bases not matched to a gene; V was cut back by 3 bases and J by 7 bases. CDR3 length: 14 residues.

This clonotype was seen repeatedly, ten times or more. The chain carries TRBV28 and TRBJ2-7; tentatively, D is TRBD2 (5 bases). Trimming took off 7 bases at V and 2 bases at J, with 18 bases between the two ends. Germline CDR1 is MDHEN and CDR2 is SYDVKM. The CDR3 consists of 15 residues. CDR3 bases: TGTGCCAGCACCCGATCCGCGGGTCGCGCCTACGAGCAGTACTTC. It specifies CASTRSAGRAYEQYF.

This clonotype was found many times. The V call is TRBV28, the J call TRBJ2-1, with a tentative D call TRBD1 (5 bases). The CDR3 sequence is 13 residues long. The germline V and J ends were trimmed by 5 bases and 7 bases, with 12 bases remaining between them. Per germline, CDR1 MDHEN and CDR2 SYDVKM. CDR3 loop: CASSPQGRNEQFF. The CDR3 nucleotides are TGTGCCAGCAGTCCCCAGGGTCGGAATGAGCAGTTCTTC.

There are many counts of this clonotype. The chain is built from TRBV6-1 and TRBJ2-7; 11 nucleotides match TRBD2. The CDR3 sequence is 15 residues long. Germline CDR1 reads MNHNS; CDR2 reads SASEGT. V shed 6 bases and J 3 bases; nucleotides not matched to a gene: 7. The CDR3 DNA sequence: TGTGCCAGCAGGCCTACTAGCGGGGGCTACTACGAGCAGTACTTC. The encoded protein is CASRPTSGGYYEQYF.

In this sample, this clonotype turned up many times. The chain recombines TRBV6-1 with TRBJ1-1; 8 nucleotides line up with TRBD1. This CDR3 is built from 15 residues. The germline CDR1 and CDR2 sequences are MNHNS and SASEGT. The ends lost 5 bases at V and 3 bases at J; junction bases unmatched: 8. As DNA, the CDR3 is TGTGCCAGCAGTTTCAGGGGGCGGGCGGACACTGAAGCTTTCTTT. It yields the protein CASSFRGRADTEAFF.

The CDR3 region is CASSHLTGDYGYTF. The CDR3, as DNA: TGTGCCAGCAGTCACCTGACAGGGGACTATGGCTACACCTTC. The genes are TRBV6-5 and TRBJ1-2, with 8 bases identical to TRBD1. The germline V gene encodes CDR1 MNHEY and CDR2 SVGAGI. The ends lost 5 bases at V and 3 bases at J; junction bases unmatched: 5. This CDR3 is built from 14 residues.

This clonotype was seen a handful of times. The chain employs TRBV6-4 and TRBJ2-7, with no clear D. The CDR3 consists of 13 residues. The V end lost 5 bases, the J end lost 1 base, and 9 bases lay between the germline ends. Germline-derived CDR1 and CDR2 are MRHNA and SNTAGT. The CDR3 sequence is CASSLCKSYEQYF. CDR3 DNA: TGTGCCAGCAGTCTCTGTAAGTCCTACGAGCAGTACTTC.

There are many counts of this clonotype. The chain uses TRBV9 and TRBJ2-7, with 11 bases matching TRBD2. Germline assignment: CDR1 SGDLS and CDR2 YYNGEE. V gave up 3 bases and J gave up 3 bases; unmatched junction bases: 8. This CDR3 is 16 amino acids long. CDR3 residues: CASSALTSGEIYEQYF. CDR3 in DNA: TGTGCCAGCAGCGCCCTGACTAGCGGGGAAATCTACGAGCAGTACTTC.

This clonotype has at least ten counts. This chain uses TRBV6-1 with TRBJ2-7; 7 bases fit TRBD2. Germline loops: CDR1 MNHNS, CDR2 SASEGT. With V trimmed by 6 bases and J by 6 bases, 14 bases remained unmatched. The CDR3 is 15 amino acids. This CDR3 reads CASRSTQTSMAEQYF. The CDR3 nucleotides read TGTGCCAGCAGGTCTACCCAGACTAGCATGGCCGAGCAGTACTTC.

The sample holds many counts of this clonotype. The chain joins TRBV9 to TRBJ2-3, with 12 bases aligning to TRBD2. Trimming removed 4 bases from V and 4 bases from J; junction bases left unmatched: 4. Germline V gene lookup returns CDR1 SGDLS and CDR2 YYNGEE. The CDR3 contains 15 residues. The CDR3 loop reads CASSPGLAGSDTQYF. Here the CDR3 DNA reads TGTGCCAGCAGCCCCGGACTAGCGGGATCAGATACGCAGTATTTT.

The rearrangement uses TRBV4-1 and TRBJ1-5, with a tentative D call TRBD1 (6 bases). The V gene's germline CDR1 is MGHRA and CDR2 YSYEKL. Trimming cost V 6 bases and J 3 bases, with 15 bases left between them. The CDR3 length is 15 residues. In DNA form, the CDR3 reads TGCGCCAGCAGGCCTCAGGGGATCGACAATCAGCCCCAGCATTTT. This encodes CASRPQGIDNQPQHF.

This clonotype was observed at least ten times. The chain joins TRBV30 to TRBJ1-2, with 7 bases fitting TRBD1. The CDR3 loop spans 14 amino acids. The germline CDR1 and CDR2 sequences are GTSNPN and SVGIG (reference sequence). Trimming at V came to 8 bases and at J to 4 bases, leaving 13 bases not matched to a gene. The CDR3 here is CAGNRGWGVYGYTF. In DNA form, the CDR3 reads TGTGCCGGAAACAGGGGTTGGGGCGTCTATGGCTACACCTTC.

The sample holds many counts of this clonotype. The chain uses TRBV6-5 and TRBJ1-5; D gene unclear. V gave up 0 bases and J gave up 5 bases, with 8 bases separating them. The CDR3 has 14 residues. Germline values: CDR1 MNHEY, CDR2 SVGAGI. The CDR3 DNA is TGTGCCAGCAGTTACTCGTCTCCGCATCAGCCCCAGCATTTT. Translation gives CASSYSSPHQPQHF.

The chain carries TRBV4-1 and TRBJ1-6; tentative D call: TRBD1 (6 bases). The CDR3 extends over 16 amino acids. V dropped 3 bases and J dropped 4 bases, with 13 bases sitting between them. Germline V lookup: CDR1 MGHRA, CDR2 YSYEKL. This CDR3 reads CASSHPPQGYNSPLHF. The CDR3 DNA sequence: TGCGCCAGCAGCCATCCCCCCCAGGGGTATAATTCACCCCTCCACTTT.

This clonotype was seen at least ten times. This chain joins TRBV5-6 and TRBJ1-5, with D unclear. CDR1 and CDR2 (germline): SGHDT, YYEEEE. Trimming cost V 10 bases and J 2 bases, with 10 bases left between them. This CDR3 has 12 residues. CDR3 bases: TGTGCCTCGGGTTCTGGCAATCAGCCCCAGCATTTT. Its protein product is CASGSGNQPQHF.

This clonotype showed up many times. The rearrangement uses TRBV18 and TRBJ2-3; a weak D match, TRBD2 (6 bases). Trimming stripped 6 bases from V and 2 bases from J, with 15 bases between. Germline V gene data show CDR1 as KGHSH and CDR2 as LQKENI. The CDR3 totals 15 residues. DNA for the CDR3: TGTGCCAGCTCGAGGGGACGGGACTTCACAGATACGCAGTATTTT. It encodes CASSRGRDFTDTQYF.

In its sample, this clonotype was seen many times. The chain employs TRBV3-1 and TRBJ2-5, with 9 positions matching TRBD2. With V trimmed by 0 bases and J by 0 bases, 11 bases remained unmatched. This CDR3 region has 19 residues. Looked up from germline, CDR1 is LGHDT and CDR2 is YNNKEL (reference sequence). The CDR3 DNA is TGTGCCAGCAGCCAAGATCGAGAACTAGCGGGCCCGTACCAAGAGACCCAGTACTTC. Protein sequence: CASSQDRELAGPYQETQYF.

There are many counts of this clonotype. V usage is TRBV5-1 and J usage is TRBJ1-4; 11 nucleotides line up with TRBD1. CDR3 size: 14 residues. Germline trimming cut 3 bases from V and 7 bases from J; bases unmatched to any gene: 2. Germline CDR1 reads SGHRS; CDR2 reads YFSETQ. CDR3 sequence (DNA): TGCGCCAGCAGCTGGACAGGGGGCGCTGAAAAACTGTTTTTT. As protein: CASSWTGGAEKLFF.

This clonotype has a handful of counts. It may be a read error: a sequence one base away is much more abundant. This chain uses TRBV20-1 with TRBJ1-6; TRBD1 matches 7 bases. The junction had 14 bases not matched to a gene; V was cut back by 5 bases and J by 10 bases. This CDR3 is built from 15 residues. The germline V gene has CDR1 DFQATT and CDR2 SNEGSKA (reference sequence). The DNA of the CDR3 is TGCAGTGCTCCTCCAGACGACAGGGTTGGGTCACCCCTCCACTTT. Amino acids: CSAPPDDRVGSPLHF.

For the CDR3, the DNA is TGTGCCAGCAGTTCGGGACTCATCTCCTACGAGCAGTACTTC. It specifies CASSSGLISYEQYF. V and J are TRBV27 and TRBJ2-7; D possibly corresponds to TRBD2 (6 bases). Trimming removed 4 bases at V and 0 bases at J, with 10 bases between. Germline V CDR1 and CDR2: MNHEY, SMNVEV (reference sequence). This CDR3 is built from 14 residues.